What follows is one T cell receptor beta chain and its context. What it binds is not known. Recipient blood drawn about 28 days pretransplant and days 30, 100, 180 after. The source of the sample is a study of T cell clonotyping in hematopoietic cell transplantation. Study-level points and caveats: Recipient TCR diversity dropped after transplant; expanded clonotypes rose from day 30 to 180.

Trimming pared 2 bases from V and 4 bases from J, leaving 17 bases between. This CDR3 is 16 amino acids long. CDR1 SNHLY and CDR2 FYNNEI come from the germline V gene. The repertoire was sequenced with immunoSEQ multiplex PCR; TCRdb's copy has only in-frame clones and lacks some. The top ten clones hold about 10% of a sample with roughly 29,000 clones, 92% of them seen once. The chain joins TRBV2 to TRBJ1-2; D remains ambiguous. The TCR sequence derives from a female patient in her 50s who had an allogeneic stem cell transplant from a related donor, so the T cells may come from the graft donor. Some clones in this sample may be carry-over from other donors' samples. Specimen: PBMCs, collected 100 days after allogeneic stem cell transplant. CDR3 DNA: TGTGCCAGCAGTGAATCTCGGCGGCAGGATCTCTATGGCTACACCTTC. It translates to CASSESRRQDLYGYTF. The whole variable domain, remainder taken from reference TRBV2 and TRBJ1-2, is EPEVTQTPSHQVTQMGQEVILRCVPISNHLYFYWYRQILGQKVEFLVSFYNNEISEKSEIFDDQFSVERPDGSNFTLKIRSTKLEDSAMYFCASSESRRQDLYGYTFGSGTRLTVV.